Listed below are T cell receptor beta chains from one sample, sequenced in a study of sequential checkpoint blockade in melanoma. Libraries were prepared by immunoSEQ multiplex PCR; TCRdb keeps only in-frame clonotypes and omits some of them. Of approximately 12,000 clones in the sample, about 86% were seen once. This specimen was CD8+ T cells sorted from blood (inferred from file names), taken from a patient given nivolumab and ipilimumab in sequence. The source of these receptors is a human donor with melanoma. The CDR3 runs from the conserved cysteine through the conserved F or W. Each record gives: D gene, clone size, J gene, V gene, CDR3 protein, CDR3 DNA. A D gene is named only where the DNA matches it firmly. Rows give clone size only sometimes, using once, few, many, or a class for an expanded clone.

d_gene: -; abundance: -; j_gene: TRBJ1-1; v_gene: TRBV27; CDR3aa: CASSSWGRGTEAFF; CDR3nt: TGTGCCAGCAGTTCCTGGGGGCGCGGAACTGAAGCTTTCTTT
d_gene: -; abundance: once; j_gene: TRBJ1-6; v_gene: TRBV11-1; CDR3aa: CASSKQAYNSPLHF; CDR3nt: TGTGCCAGCAGCAAACAGGCCTATAATTCACCCCTCCACTTT
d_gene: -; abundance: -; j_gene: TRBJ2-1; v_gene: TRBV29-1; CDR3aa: CSLTGDNNEQFF; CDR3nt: TGCAGCCTAACAGGTGACAACAATGAGCAGTTCTTC
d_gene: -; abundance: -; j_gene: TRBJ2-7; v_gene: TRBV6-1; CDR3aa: CASSEWVRRGAYEQYF; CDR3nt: TGTGCCAGCAGTGAATGGGTACGGAGGGGCGCCTACGAGCAGTACTTC
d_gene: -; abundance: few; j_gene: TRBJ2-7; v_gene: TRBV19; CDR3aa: CASSAIGGTSYEQYF; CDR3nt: TGTGCCAGTAGCGCTATAGGGGGAACATCCTACGAGCAGTACTTC
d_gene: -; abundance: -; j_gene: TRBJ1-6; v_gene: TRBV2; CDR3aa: CASSEWTADNSPLHF; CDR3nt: TGTGCCAGCAGTGAATGGACAGCCGATAATTCACCCCTCCACTTT
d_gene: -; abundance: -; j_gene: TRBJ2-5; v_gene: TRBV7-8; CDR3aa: CASSSPEAQYF; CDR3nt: TGTGCCAGCAGCTCGCCAGAGGCCCAGTACTTC
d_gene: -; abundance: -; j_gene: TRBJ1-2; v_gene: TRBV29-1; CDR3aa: CSVEFLQGLNYGYTF; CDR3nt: TGCAGCGTTGAGTTCCTGCAGGGCCTAAACTATGGCTACACCTTC
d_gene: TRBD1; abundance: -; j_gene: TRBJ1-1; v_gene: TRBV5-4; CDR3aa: CASSFGTGGEAFF; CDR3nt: TGTGCCAGCAGCTTCGGGACAGGGGGTGAAGCTTTCTTT
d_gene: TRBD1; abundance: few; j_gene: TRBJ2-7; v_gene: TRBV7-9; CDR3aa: CASSFYGTGEQYF; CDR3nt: TGTGCCAGCAGCTTTTATGGGACAGGGGAGCAGTACTTC
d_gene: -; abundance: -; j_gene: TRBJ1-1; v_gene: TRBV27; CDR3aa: CASSVRQDATEAFF; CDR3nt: TGTGCCAGCAGTGTCCGACAGGATGCCACTGAAGCTTTCTTT
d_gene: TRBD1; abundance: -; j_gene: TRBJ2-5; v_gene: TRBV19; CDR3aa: CASSIVYRGQETQYF; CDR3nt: TGTGCCAGTAGTATAGTTTACAGGGGGCAAGAGACCCAGTACTTC
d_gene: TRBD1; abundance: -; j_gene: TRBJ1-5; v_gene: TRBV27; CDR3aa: CASSFTGDQPQHF; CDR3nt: TGTGCCAGCAGTTTCACAGGGGATCAGCCCCAGCATTTT
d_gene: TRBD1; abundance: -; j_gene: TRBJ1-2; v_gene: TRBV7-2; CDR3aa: CASSLTGGDNYGYTF; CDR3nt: TGTGCCAGCAGCTTAACAGGGGGGGATAACTATGGCTACACCTTC
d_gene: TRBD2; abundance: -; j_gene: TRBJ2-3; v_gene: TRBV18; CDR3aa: CASSLYSDNLYRTSGEYHTDTQYF; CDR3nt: TGTGCCAGCTCACTTTACTCGGACAACCTCTATAGGACTAGCGGGGAATACCACACAGATACGCAGTATTTT
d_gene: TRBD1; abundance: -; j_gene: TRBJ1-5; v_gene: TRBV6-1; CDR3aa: CASSEVDRKNQPQHF; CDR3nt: TGTGCCAGCAGTGAAGTGGACAGGAAGAATCAGCCCCAGCATTTT
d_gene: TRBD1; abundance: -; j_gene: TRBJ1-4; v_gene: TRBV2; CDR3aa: CASSERLGTANEKLFF; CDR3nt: TGTGCCAGCAGTGAACGGCTCGGGACAGCTAATGAAAAACTGTTTTTT
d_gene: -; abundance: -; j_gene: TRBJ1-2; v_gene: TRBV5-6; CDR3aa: CASSTRRQGNYGYTF; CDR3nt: TGTGCCAGCAGCACCCGGCGCCAGGGAAACTATGGCTACACCTTC
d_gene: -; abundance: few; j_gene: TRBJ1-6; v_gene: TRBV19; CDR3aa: CASSLSNNSPLHF; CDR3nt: TGTGCCAGTAGTTTGAGTAATAATTCACCCCTCCACTTT
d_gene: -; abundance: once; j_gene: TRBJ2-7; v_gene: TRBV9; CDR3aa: CASSVAYQGAEQYF; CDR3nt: TGTGCCAGCAGCGTAGCTTATCAAGGGGCCGAGCAGTACTTC
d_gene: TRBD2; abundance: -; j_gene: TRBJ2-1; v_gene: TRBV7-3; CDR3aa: CASSQTSLDEQFF; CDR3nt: TGTGCCAGCAGCCAGACTAGCCTCGATGAGCAGTTCTTC
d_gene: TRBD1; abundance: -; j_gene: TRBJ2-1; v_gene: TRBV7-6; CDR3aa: CASRSGTGDNNEQFF; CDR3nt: TGTGCCAGCAGATCCGGGACAGGGGATAACAATGAGCAGTTCTTC
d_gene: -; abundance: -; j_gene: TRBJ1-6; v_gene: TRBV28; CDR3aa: CASSLRSDSLYNSPLHF; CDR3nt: TGTGCCAGCAGTTTACGTTCGGACAGCCTCTATAATTCACCCCTCCACTTT
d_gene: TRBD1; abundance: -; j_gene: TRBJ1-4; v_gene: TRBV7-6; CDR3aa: CASSLTRQGDTNEKLFF; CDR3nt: TGTGCCAGCAGCTTAACTAGACAGGGGGACACTAATGAAAAACTGTTTTTT
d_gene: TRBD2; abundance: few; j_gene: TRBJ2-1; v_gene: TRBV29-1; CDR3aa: CSVELSLAGGLGEQFF; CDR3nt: TGCAGCGTTGAGTTATCTCTAGCGGGGGGATTGGGTGAGCAGTTCTTC
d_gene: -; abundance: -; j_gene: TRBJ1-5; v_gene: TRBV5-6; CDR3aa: CASSLGRTLLGPQHF; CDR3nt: TGTGCCAGCAGCTTGGGTAGGACACTCCTTGGGCCCCAGCATTTT
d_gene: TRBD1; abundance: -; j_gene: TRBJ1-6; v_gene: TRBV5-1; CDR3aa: CASSWGDRGNSPLHF; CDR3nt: TGCGCCAGCAGCTGGGGGGACAGGGGGAATTCACCCCTCCACTTT
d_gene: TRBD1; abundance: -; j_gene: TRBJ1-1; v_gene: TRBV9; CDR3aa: CASSVEGQGNTEAFF; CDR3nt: TGTGCCAGCAGCGTAGAGGGACAGGGGAACACTGAAGCTTTCTTT
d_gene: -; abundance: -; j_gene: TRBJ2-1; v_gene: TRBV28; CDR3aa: CASENRVANEQFF; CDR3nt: TGTGCCAGCGAAAACAGGGTCGCCAATGAGCAGTTCTTC
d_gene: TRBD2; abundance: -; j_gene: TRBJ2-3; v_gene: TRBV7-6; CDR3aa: CASSLGPAGGQPDTDTQYF; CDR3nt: TGTGCCAGCAGCTTAGGCCCAGCGGGGGGGCAACCTGATACAGATACGCAGTATTTT
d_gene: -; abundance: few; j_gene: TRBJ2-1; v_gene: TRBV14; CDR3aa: CASSSRGGHYNEQFF; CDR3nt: TGTGCCAGCAGCTCAAGGGGGGGCCACTACAATGAGCAGTTCTTC
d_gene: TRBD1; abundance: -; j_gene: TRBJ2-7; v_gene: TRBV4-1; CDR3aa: CASSQDASGGYEQYF; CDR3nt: TGCGCCAGCAGCCAAGACGCGTCAGGGGGCTACGAGCAGTACTTC
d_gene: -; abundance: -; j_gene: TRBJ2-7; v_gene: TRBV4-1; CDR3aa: CASSQGFSKVAGSSYEQYF; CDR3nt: TGCGCCAGCAGCCAAGGATTCAGTAAAGTGGCTGGGAGCTCCTACGAGCAGTACTTC
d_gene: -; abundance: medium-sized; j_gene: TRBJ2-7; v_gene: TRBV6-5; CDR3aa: CASSYSLDSSYEQYF; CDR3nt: TGTGCCAGCAGTTACTCGTTGGACAGCTCCTACGAGCAGTACTTC
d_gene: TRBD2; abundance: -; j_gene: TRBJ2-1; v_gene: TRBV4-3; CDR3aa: CASSPGLAVYNEQFF; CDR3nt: TGCGCCAGCAGCCCGGGACTAGCGGTCTACAATGAGCAGTTCTTC
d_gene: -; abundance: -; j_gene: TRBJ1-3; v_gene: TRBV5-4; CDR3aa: CASSLTDRGNTIYF; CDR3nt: TGTGCCAGCAGCCTGACAGATAGGGGAAACACCATATATTTT
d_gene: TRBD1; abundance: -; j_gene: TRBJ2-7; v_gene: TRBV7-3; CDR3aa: CASSLRAGGDEQYF; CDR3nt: TGTGCCAGCAGCTTACGGGCAGGGGGCGACGAGCAGTACTTC
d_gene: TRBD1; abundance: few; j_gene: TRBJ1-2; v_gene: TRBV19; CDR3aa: CASSEGAVHGYTF; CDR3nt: TGTGCCAGTAGCGAGGGGGCTGTTCATGGCTACACCTTC
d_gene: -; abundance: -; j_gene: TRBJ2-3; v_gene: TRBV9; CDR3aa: CASSVGGGGGTDTQYF; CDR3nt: TGTGCCAGCAGCGTAGGAGGAGGGGGGGGCACAGATACGCAGTATTTT
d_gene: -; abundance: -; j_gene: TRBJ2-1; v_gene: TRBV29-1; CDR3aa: CSVGTGSYNEQFF; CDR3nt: TGCAGCGTTGGTACAGGGTCCTACAATGAGCAGTTCTTC
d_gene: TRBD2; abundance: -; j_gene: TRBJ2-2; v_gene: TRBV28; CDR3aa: CASSLWTSGGPPDTGELFF; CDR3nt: TGTGCCAGCAGTTTATGGACTAGCGGGGGGCCTCCGGACACCGGGGAGCTGTTTTTT
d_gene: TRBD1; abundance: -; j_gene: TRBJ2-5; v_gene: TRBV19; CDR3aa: CASSMWDRGGETQYF; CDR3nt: TGTGCCAGTAGTATGTGGGACAGGGGTGGGGAGACCCAGTACTTC
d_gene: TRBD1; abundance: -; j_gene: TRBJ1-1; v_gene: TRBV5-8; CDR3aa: CASSQDSGGNTEAFF; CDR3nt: TGCGCCAGCAGCCAAGATTCAGGGGGGAACACTGAAGCTTTCTTT
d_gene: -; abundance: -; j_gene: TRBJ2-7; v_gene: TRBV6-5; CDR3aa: CASSYSTVQEQYF; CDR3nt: TGTGCCAGCAGTTACTCGACAGTACAGGAGCAGTACTTC
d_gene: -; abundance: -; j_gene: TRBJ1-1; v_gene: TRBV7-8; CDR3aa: CASSRLSGTEAFF; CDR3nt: TGTGCCAGCAGCCGCCTTAGCGGCACTGAAGCTTTCTTT
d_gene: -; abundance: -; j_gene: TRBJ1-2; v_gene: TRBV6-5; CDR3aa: CASSPDLYGYTF; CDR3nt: TGTGCCAGCAGTCCAGACTTATATGGCTACACCTTC
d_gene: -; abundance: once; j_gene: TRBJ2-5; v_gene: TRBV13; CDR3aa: CASSLKGDYFETQYF; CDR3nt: TGTGCCAGCAGCTTAAAGGGGGATTATTTTGAGACCCAGTACTTC